The rows below give T cell receptor beta chains drawn from one sample of a study of Ad26.COV2.S vaccination and SARS-CoV-2 variants. Libraries were prepared by immunoSEQ multiplex PCR; TCRdb keeps only in-frame clonotypes and omits some of them. The sample lists approximately 360,000 clones; 83% were seen once. The source was peripheral blood, collected in a trial of Ad26.COV2.S vaccine versus placebo. The origin of the receptors is a person aged 18-60 years who received the Ad26.COV2.S COVID-19 vaccine or a placebo. CDR3s include the opening cysteine and the closing phenylalanine or tryptophan. A D gene is named only where the DNA matches it firmly. Clone size is stated in some rows and not others, as once, few, many or a class when expanded.

TRBV21-1,TRBJ2-3,.,.,TGTGCCAGCAGCGCCACAGATACGCAGTATTTT,CASSATDTQYF
TRBV6-5,TRBJ2-1,.,.,TGTGCCAGCAGTTACGACAGGTACCGGGAGAATGAGCAGTTCTTC,CASSYDRYRENEQFF
TRBV11-2,TRBJ2-2,.,.,TGTGCCAGCAGCTTACAATCCAGGGTAGCCGGGGAGCTGTTTTTT,CASSLQSRVAGELFF
TRBV9,TRBJ2-6,.,.,TGTGCCAGCAGCCCAGGGGTCTCTGGGGCCAACGTCCTGACTTTC,CASSPGVSGANVLTF
TRBV15,TRBJ1-3,.,.,TGTGCCACCAGCAGAGATCGGTCCTACACCATATATTTT,CATSRDRSYTIYF
TRBV4-3,TRBJ1-6,.,.,TGCGCCAGCAGCCAAGTAGTCCCGACCAGCTCCTATAATTCACCCCTCCACTTT,CASSQVVPTSSYNSPLHF
TRBV28,TRBJ1-1,.,.,TGTGCCAGCAGACTAGTGAACACTGAAGCTTTCTTT,CASRLVNTEAFF
TRBV24-1,TRBJ2-5,.,.,TGTGCCACCAGTGCAGGGACGGCCCAAGAGACCCAGTACTTC,CATSAGTAQETQYF
TRBV2,TRBJ1-1,.,TRBD1,TGTGCCAGCAGTGGGACCGGGACAGGGGGAGCTTTCTTT,CASSGTGTGGAFF
TRBV11-2,TRBJ1-1,once,.,TGTGCCAGCAGCTTAGAACGGGACGAAGCTTTCTTT,CASSLERDEAFF
TRBV5-8,TRBJ2-2,.,.,TGTGCCAGCAGCTTTTCTAACGGGAACACCGGGGAGCTGTTTTTT,CASSFSNGNTGELFF
TRBV6-5,TRBJ2-5,.,TRBD1,TGTGCCAGCGGACAGGGAACGCGGGAGACCCAGTACTTC,CASGQGTRETQYF
TRBV12-5,TRBJ2-2,.,.,TGTGCTAGTGGGGGGGACTTAAGGTTGGCCGGGGAGCTGTTTTTT,CASGGDLRLAGELFF
TRBV7-7,TRBJ1-1,.,TRBD1,TGTGCCAGCAGCTTACCTCTCGGGGGACAGGGGAACACTGAAGCTTTCTTT,CASSLPLGGQGNTEAFF
TRBV5-1,TRBJ1-1,.,.,TGCGCCAGCAGGGAGGCCCTGAACACTGAAGCTTTCTTT,CASREALNTEAFF
TRBV7-2,TRBJ2-5,.,.,TGTGCCAGCAGCTTAGGTTCCGGGCCTGGTATGAAGACCCAGTACTTC,CASSLGSGPGMKTQYF
TRBV2,TRBJ1-1,.,.,TGTGCCAGCAGTGTTGTGAACACTGAAGCTTTCTTT,CASSVVNTEAFF
TRBV7-3,TRBJ2-5,.,.,TGTGCCAGCAGCCCCGATACTAGGACCCAGTACTTC,CASSPDTRTQYF
TRBV4-3,TRBJ1-4,.,TRBD1,TGCGCCAGCAGCCGAACCCCGGGACAGGGAGGGGGAAAACTGTTTTTT,CASSRTPGQGGGKLFF
TRBV7-3,TRBJ2-7,.,TRBD1,TGTGCCAGCAGCCCGGACAGGGATGCCGAGCAGTACTTC,CASSPDRDAEQYF
TRBV29-1,TRBJ1-2,.,.,TGCAGCGCTAGGGGGGGAAGCATGGGGTCATATGGCTACACCTTC,CSARGGSMGSYGYTF
TRBV6-2/TRBV6-3,TRBJ1-1,.,.,TGTGCCAGCAGTGATACAAGGGACACTGAAGCTTTCTTT,CASSDTRDTEAFF
TRBV7-9,TRBJ2-7,.,.,TGTGCCAGCAGCTTAGTCGTGGGACTGTGGGCCTACGAGCAGTACTTC,CASSLVVGLWAYEQYF
TRBV5-1,TRBJ2-1,.,.,TGCGCCAGCAGCTTGGCTCCGAGAACGGGAAATGAGCAGTTCTTC,CASSLAPRTGNEQFF
TRBV11-2,TRBJ2-5,.,TRBD2,TGTGCCAGCAGCTTAGTTCACCTAGCGGGAAAAGAGACCCAGTACTTC,CASSLVHLAGKETQYF
TRBV7-9,TRBJ2-2,.,TRBD1,TGTGCCAGCAGTTCTACGCGGACAGGGAAGGACGGGGAGCTGTTTTTT,CASSSTRTGKDGELFF
TRBV5-3,TRBJ1-1,few,.,TGTGCCAGAAGCTGTTGGAAAGCCAGGAACACTGAAGCTTTCTTT,CARSCWKARNTEAFF
TRBV20-1,TRBJ2-1,.,.,TGCAGTGCTACATCCGGGACCAGGCAGTTCTTC,CSATSGTRQFF
TRBV19,TRBJ1-2,.,TRBD1,TGTGCCAGTAGTATACCCGGGACAGGGACCCATGGCTACACCTTC,CASSIPGTGTHGYTF
TRBV24-1,TRBJ2-2,.,.,TGTGCCACCAGTGTTCTATCCGGGGAGCTGTTTTTT,CATSVLSGELFF
TRBV27,TRBJ1-2,once,TRBD1,TGTGCCAGCAGTTTACGGGACAGGGTGAAAGGCTACACCTTC,CASSLRDRVKGYTF
TRBV4-1,TRBJ2-3,once,TRBD2,TGCGCCAGCAGCCAAGATCTCTTGCGGGGGGGGTACAGAGATACGCAGTATTTT,CASSQDLLRGGYRDTQYF
TRBV2,TRBJ2-7,.,.,TGTGCCAGCAGTGAAATCGGTGAGCAGTACTTC,CASSEIGEQYF
TRBV2,TRBJ2-2,.,TRBD2,TGTGCCAGCAGCGGGACTAGCGGGGGGCCCGGGGAGCTGTTTTTT,CASSGTSGGPGELFF
TRBV12-3/TRBV12-4,TRBJ2-5,.,.,TGTGCCAGCAGCTTAACCCGTGAGACCCAGTACTTC,CASSLTRETQYF
TRBV13,TRBJ2-1,.,.,TGTGCCAGCAGCTTGGGAGTAAGTGAGCAGTTCTTC,CASSLGVSEQFF
TRBV10-1,TRBJ2-7,.,TRBD2,TGCGCCAGCAGTGAGGCACTAGCGGGAGTGGGGGAGCAGTACTTC,CASSEALAGVGEQYF
TRBV7-2,TRBJ1-2,.,.,TGTGCCAGCAGCTTACGCCGGGGGCGGTTTAACTATGGCTACACCTTC,CASSLRRGRFNYGYTF
TRBV5-1,TRBJ2-7,many,.,TGCGCCAGCAGCTGGTACGGGAGTACCTACGAGCAGTACTTC,CASSWYGSTYEQYF
TRBV24-1,TRBJ2-1,few,TRBD2,TGTGCCACCAGTGACCTGGGGACTAGCGGGAGCGGCAATGAGCAGTTCTTC,CATSDLGTSGSGNEQFF
TRBV7-3,TRBJ2-3,.,.,TGTGCCAGCAGCCCTGGCACAGATACGCAGTATTTT,CASSPGTDTQYF
TRBV7-9,TRBJ1-4,.,.,TGTGCCAGCAGCACTAGCGGCGGGGAAAAACTGTTTTTT,CASSTSGGEKLFF
TRBV19,TRBJ1-2,once,.,TGTGCCAGTAGTCCCCAGGGAGGATCTAACTATGGCTACACCTTC,CASSPQGGSNYGYTF
TRBV7-3,TRBJ2-1,.,.,TGTGCCAGCAGCTTAGATGCGGGTAGATCTTATGAGCAGTTCTTC,CASSLDAGRSYEQFF
TRBV19,TRBJ2-3,once,TRBD1,TGTGCCATTTCTCAGGGGGCAGGATCGGATACGCAGTATTTT,CAISQGAGSDTQYF
TRBV9,TRBJ2-1,.,TRBD2,TGTGCCAGCAGCCCAGGGACTAGCGGGTATGGTGAGCAGTTCTTC,CASSPGTSGYGEQFF
TRBV3-1/TRBV3-2,TRBJ1-2,.,.,TGTGCCAGCAGCCAAGATGCGGGCCCCCTCTATGGCTACACCTTC,CASSQDAGPLYGYTF
TRBV27,TRBJ1-2,.,.,TGTCCCACCCTTTGGGGGAGCTATGGCTACACCTTC,CPTLWGSYGYTF
TRBV7-8,TRBJ2-7,.,.,TGTGCCAGCAGCTTGTTAGTCGGACCCTACGAGCAGTACTTC,CASSLLVGPYEQYF
TRBV11-2,TRBJ1-1,.,.,TGTGCCAGCAGCTTAACTCAGAACACTGAAGCTTTCTTT,CASSLTQNTEAFF
TRBV6-2/TRBV6-3,TRBJ2-7,.,.,TGTGCCAGCAGTTACAGCAGCGAGCCCTACGAGCAGTACTTC,CASSYSSEPYEQYF
TRBV4-2,TRBJ2-7,.,.,TGTGCCAGCAGCCAAGATCGGCGGAAGGCCCCCGAGCAGTACTTC,CASSQDRRKAPEQYF
TRBV11-3,TRBJ1-1,.,TRBD1,TGTGCCAGCAGCCCCCGGACAGGGCAGGGCACTGAAGCTTTCTTT,CASSPRTGQGTEAFF
TRBV9,TRBJ2-7,once,TRBD2,TGTGCCAGCAGCCCCGGGTGGGAGCGGGAGGGGCGCGAGCAGTACTTC,CASSPGWEREGREQYF